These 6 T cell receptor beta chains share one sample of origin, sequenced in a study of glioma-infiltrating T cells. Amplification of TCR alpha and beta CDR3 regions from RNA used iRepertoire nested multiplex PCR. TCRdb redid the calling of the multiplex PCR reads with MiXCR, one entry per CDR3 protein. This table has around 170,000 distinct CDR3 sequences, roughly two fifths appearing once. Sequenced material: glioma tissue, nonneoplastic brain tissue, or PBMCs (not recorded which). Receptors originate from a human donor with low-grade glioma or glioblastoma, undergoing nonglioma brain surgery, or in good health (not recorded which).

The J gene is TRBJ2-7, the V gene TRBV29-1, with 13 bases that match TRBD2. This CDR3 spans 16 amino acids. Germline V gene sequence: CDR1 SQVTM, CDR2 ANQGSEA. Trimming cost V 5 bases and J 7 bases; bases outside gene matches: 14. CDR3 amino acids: CSVLSGTSGILEEQYF. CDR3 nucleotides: TGCAGCGTTTTATCCGGGACTAGCGGGATCCTAGAAGAGCAGTACTTC.

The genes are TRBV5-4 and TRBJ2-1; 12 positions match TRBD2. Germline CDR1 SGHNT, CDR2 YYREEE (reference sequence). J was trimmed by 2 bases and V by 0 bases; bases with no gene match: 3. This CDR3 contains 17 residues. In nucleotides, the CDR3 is TGTGCCAGCAGCTTGGCGACTAGCGGGAGACCCTACAATGAGCAGTTCTTC. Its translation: CASSLATSGRPYNEQFF.

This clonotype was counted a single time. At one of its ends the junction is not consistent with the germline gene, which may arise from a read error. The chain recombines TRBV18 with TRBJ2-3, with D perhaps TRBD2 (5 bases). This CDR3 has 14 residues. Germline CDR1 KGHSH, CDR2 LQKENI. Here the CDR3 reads CASSPPSSTYTQYF. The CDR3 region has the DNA TGTGCCAGCTCACCACCGTCTAGCACATATACGCAGTATTTT.

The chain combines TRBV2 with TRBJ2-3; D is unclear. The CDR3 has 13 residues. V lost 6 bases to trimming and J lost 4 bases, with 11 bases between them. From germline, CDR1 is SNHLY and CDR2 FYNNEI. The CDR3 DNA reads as TGTGCCAGCAGGGGCGTGGTCCCAGATACGCAGTATTTT. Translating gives CASRGVVPDTQYF.

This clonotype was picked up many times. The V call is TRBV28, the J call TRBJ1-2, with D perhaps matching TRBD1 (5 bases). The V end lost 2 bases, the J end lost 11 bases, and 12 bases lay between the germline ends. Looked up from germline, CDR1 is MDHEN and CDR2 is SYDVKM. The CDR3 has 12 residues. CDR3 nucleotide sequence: TGTGCCAGCAGTTTACGGACACAAAGTTACACCTTC. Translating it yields CASSLRTQSYTF.

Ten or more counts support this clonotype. CDR3 sequence reads: CASRRKGGRTVGELFF. The CDR3 DNA reads TGTGCCAGCAGGAGAAAGGGGGGGAGGACGGTCGGGGAGCTGTTTTTT. This chain joins TRBV27 and TRBJ2-2; TRBD2 is a possible D gene (7 bases). Trimming removed 6 bases from V and 7 bases from J, with 21 bases in between. Germline CDR1 MNHEY, CDR2 SMNVEV (reference sequence). This CDR3 contains 16 residues.